The 13 T cell receptor beta chains listed next were all sequenced from one sample in a study of early T cells in non-severe SARS-CoV-2 infection. MiXCR, run by TCRdb on the 5' RACE reads, gives a single entry per CDR3 protein. This table holds 55,000 to 75,000 distinct CDR3 sequences, about 6% found once. This specimen consisted of whole blood, obtained at baseline. The receptors here all came from an adult who was a healthcare worker with PCR-confirmed SARS-CoV-2 infection or an uninfected control (not recorded which).

This clonotype was detected many times. V is TRBV13 and J is TRBJ1-1, with D maybe TRBD1 (6 bases). CDR1 and CDR2 (germline): PRHDT, FYEKMQ (reference sequence). Between the trimmed V and J ends, which lost 2 bases and 1 base, there was a span of 17 bases. The CDR3 runs 17 residues. CDR3 region: CASSLLGDNLRNTEAFF. DNA for the CDR3: TGTGCCAGCAGCTTATTGGGGGACAACCTCCGGAACACTGAAGCTTTCTTT.

The chain couples TRBV7-9 to TRBJ2-7, with D perhaps assigned TRBD1 or TRBD2 (5 bases each). Trimming left V 1 base short and J 2 bases short, with 9 bases between. The germline V gene encodes CDR1 SEHNR and CDR2 FQNEAQ (reference sequence). The CDR3 spans 14 residues. In DNA, the CDR3 is TGTGCCAGCAGCTTAGTGGGACCGACCTACGAGCAGTACTTC. Protein product: CASSLVGPTYEQYF.

This sequence joins TRBV13 and TRBJ2-3, with D unresolved. V was clipped by 5 bases and J by 0 bases, with 15 bases between them. The CDR3 extends over 16 amino acids. Germline CDR1 reads PRHDT; CDR2 reads FYEKMQ (reference sequence). The CDR3 here is CASSLRRADSTDTQYF. Written as DNA, the CDR3 is TGTGCCAGCAGCCTCAGAAGGGCAGATAGCACAGATACGCAGTATTTT.

The chain joins TRBV7-9 to TRBJ2-7, with D unclear. Germline V gene data show CDR1 as SEHNR and CDR2 as FQNEAQ (reference sequence). Trimming left V 3 bases short and J 2 bases short, with 17 bases between. The CDR3 loop spans 16 amino acids. The CDR3, as DNA: TGTGCCAGCAGCTTTCCGACCCGCTTATTAACCTACGAGCAGTACTTC. Amino acid sequence: CASSFPTRLLTYEQYF.

The sample holds many counts of this clonotype. This rearrangement joins TRBV14 to TRBJ2-3; possible D gene TRBD2, 6 bases. In germline, CDR1 is SGHDN, CDR2 FVKESK. The ends were cut back, 1 base at V and 0 bases at J, with 14 bases in the middle. This CDR3 has 17 amino acids. CDR3 coding DNA: TGTGCCAGCAGCCAAGGTTTGCTAGCGTTTAGCACAGATACGCAGTATTTT. It specifies CASSQGLLAFSTDTQYF.

The table lists this clonotype with many counts. J is TRBJ1-2 and V is TRBV27; 7 nucleotides agree with TRBD1. Germline loops: CDR1 MNHEY, CDR2 SMNVEV (reference sequence). The trim removed 4 bases at V and 7 bases at J, leaving 3 bases unmatched. CDR3 length equals 12 residues. CDR3 in amino acids: CASSSQGGGYTF. CDR3 DNA: TGTGCCAGCAGTTCCCAGGGGGGTGGCTACACCTTC.

This clonotype has at least ten counts. The CDR3 region is CASSLSAGEAFF. The CDR3 region has the DNA TGTGCCAGCAGCCTTTCGGCTGGGGAAGCTTTCTTT. The rearrangement links TRBV3-1 to TRBJ1-1; D remains ambiguous. V lost 4 bases to trimming and J lost 8 bases, with 11 bases between them. Germline CDR1 is LGHDT and CDR2 is YNNKEL (reference sequence). The CDR3 runs to 12 residues.

This clonotype was observed at least ten times. The rearrangement joins TRBV20-1 to TRBJ1-1; possibly TRBD1 for D (5 bases). V was clipped by 6 bases and J by 1 base, with 9 bases between them. The CDR3 is 12 amino acids. Per the germline V gene, CDR1 is DFQATT and CDR2 is SNEGSKA (reference sequence). The CDR3: CSALGGNTEAFF. The CDR3 region has the DNA TGCAGTGCCCTCGGGGGGAACACTGAAGCTTTCTTT.

The V and J genes are TRBV27 and TRBJ2-5, with a possible D match to TRBD2 (6 bases). This CDR3 contains 15 residues. Germline V CDR1 and CDR2: MNHEY, SMNVEV (reference sequence). V lost 5 bases and J 4 bases, leaving 17 bases between the germline ends. CDR3: CASSPRGREIETQYF. CDR3 in DNA: TGTGCCAGCAGTCCCCGAGGGCGGGAAATAGAGACCCAGTACTTC.

The chain recombines TRBV5-1 with TRBJ1-6, with a weak D call TRBD1 (6 bases). The CDR3 loop spans 14 amino acids. Germline assignment: CDR1 SGHRS and CDR2 YFSETQ. V was trimmed by 2 bases and J by 7 bases, leaving 10 bases between them. The CDR3 sequence is CASSLRQANSPLHF. DNA for the CDR3: TGCGCCAGCAGCTTAAGACAGGCCAATTCACCCCTCCACTTT.

This clonotype was seen ten or more times. The gene calls are TRBV5-1 and TRBJ2-5; TRBD1 matches at 7 bases. V lost 1 base and J lost 0; bases outside the gene matches: 9. The CDR3 runs to 17 residues. Germline lookup yields CDR1 SGHRS and CDR2 YFSETQ. CDR3: CASSLTGEHRYQETQYF. The DNA for the CDR3 is TGCGCCAGCAGCTTGACAGGGGAGCACCGGTACCAAGAGACCCAGTACTTC.

In its sample, this clonotype was seen many times. The chain combines TRBV10-3 with TRBJ2-5; D unresolved. The CDR3 loop spans 12 amino acids. Germline V gene data show CDR1 as ENHRY and CDR2 as SYGVKD. The germline V and J ends were trimmed by 10 bases and 0 bases, with 9 bases remaining between them. The DNA of the CDR3 is TGTGCCACGCGAGAGAACCAAGAGACCCAGTACTTC. As protein: CATRENQETQYF.

The sample holds a few counts of this clonotype. V usage is TRBV29-1 and J usage is TRBJ2-5; perhaps TRBD1 as D (6 bases). V was clipped by 6 bases and J by 3 bases, with 11 bases between them. The germline gives CDR1 SQVTM, CDR2 ANQGSEA. CDR3 length equals 12 residues. The CDR3 DNA sequence: TGCAGCGTCAAGACAGGCGAAGAGACCCAGTACTTC. Residues: CSVKTGEETQYF. The variable domain in full, completed from reference TRBV29-1 and TRBJ2-5, reads SAVISQKPSRDICQRGTSLTIQCQVDSQVTMMFWYRQQPGQSLTLIATANQGSEATYESGFVIDKFPISRPNLTFSTLTVSNMSPEDSSIYLCSVKTGEETQYFGPGTRLLVL.